This T cell receptor (beta chain) was identified during a study of shared clonotypes between healthy human individuals. Overall study results and limits: As a rule, naive subsets had a larger estimated richness than memory subsets. The study's rarefaction showed incomplete sorted-subset sequencing despite large depth. Shared across several donors were 4% to 6% of the naive CD4 clonotypes.

Comments on this clone: Its cognate antigen is unknown.

The CDR3 is 16 amino acids. CDR1 is MNHEY, CDR2 SVGAGI, per germline. The V end was cut by 0 bases, the J end by 7 bases, with 18 bases between. Generated by immunoSEQ multiplex PCR, the TCRdb table keeps only in-frame clones and is missing some. Of 2 million to 2.5 million clones listed, just under 95% were seen once; the top ten hold around 0.35%. The receptor was derived from a man younger than 35 in good health. Some clones in this sample may be carry-over from other donors' samples. Sequences were obtained from naive CD4+ T cells from PBMCs. The subset denotes: CD45RA+ positively selected. The V gene is TRBV6-5, the J gene TRBJ2-5; D is unclear. The DNA for the CDR3 is TGTGCCAGCAGTTACTCCCTTGCGGCAACGGGTTGGACCCAGTACTTC. It yields the protein CASSYSLAATGWTQYF.